This T cell receptor beta chain stems from a study of T cells in women clearing cervical HPV infection. Study results and caveats: T-cell numbers per sample were unknown and may explain richness differences.

A word on this clone: Its antigen is unidentified. The missing CDR3 end, 3 residues past where the read stops, is filled in from the germline J gene.

Germline V gene data show CDR1 as SEHNR and CDR2 as FQNEAQ (reference sequence). V trimming: 5 bases; J trimming: 5 bases; junction bases outside the gene matches: 6. This CDR3 spans 14 amino acids. The table came from immunoSEQ multiplex PCR; TCRdb's copy has only in-frame clones and leaves some out. The clone table shows about 40,000 clones, with the ten largest holding 7.6%. The specimen sequenced was blood buffy coat. The chain carries TRBV7-9 and TRBJ2-5; TRBD1 agrees at 9 bases. The origin of this receptor is a woman between 18 and 69 years old with a cervical HPV16 infection that either progressed to CIN3+ or cleared (not recorded which). CDR3 amino acids: CASSPRTGEETQYF. CDR3 bases read: TGTGCCAGCAGCCCCCGGACAGGGGAGGAGACC.